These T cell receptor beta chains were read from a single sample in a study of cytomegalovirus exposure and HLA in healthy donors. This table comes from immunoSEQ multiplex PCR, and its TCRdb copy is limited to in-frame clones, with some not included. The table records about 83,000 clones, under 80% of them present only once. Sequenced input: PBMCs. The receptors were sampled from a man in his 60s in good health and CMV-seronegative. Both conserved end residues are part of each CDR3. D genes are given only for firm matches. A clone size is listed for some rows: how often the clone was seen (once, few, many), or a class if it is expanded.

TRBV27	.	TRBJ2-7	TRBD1	CASRPGQGRYEQYF	TGTGCCAGCAGGCCAGGACAGGGACGCTACGAGCAGTACTTC
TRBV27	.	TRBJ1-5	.	CASSRQGNQPQHF	TGTGCCAGCAGTAGACAGGGCAATCAGCCCCAGCATTTT
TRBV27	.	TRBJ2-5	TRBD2	CASSPPRSGGHQETQYF	TGTGCCAGCAGTCCCCCTAGGAGCGGGGGACACCAAGAGACCCAGTACTTC
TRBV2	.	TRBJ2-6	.	CASSDLSLSGANVLTF	TGTGCCAGCAGTGATTTATCCCTTTCTGGGGCCAACGTCCTGACTTTC
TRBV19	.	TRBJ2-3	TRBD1	CASSPRDRGQRHTQYF	TGTGCCAGTAGTCCTAGGGACAGGGGGCAGAGACATACGCAGTATTTT
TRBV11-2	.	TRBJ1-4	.	CASSLGGEANEKLFF	TGTGCCAGCAGCCTCGGGGGAGAGGCTAATGAAAAACTGTTTTTT
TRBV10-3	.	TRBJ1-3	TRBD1	CAIRQGSTIYF	TGTGCCATAAGACAGGGAAGCACCATATATTTT
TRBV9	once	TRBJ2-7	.	CASSPGTRSSYEQYF	TGTGCCAGCAGCCCTGGGACAAGGAGCTCCTACGAGCAGTACTTC
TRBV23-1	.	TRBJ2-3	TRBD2	CASSQPSGGTAPTQYF	TGCGCCAGCAGTCAACCTAGCGGGGGGACTGCCCCTACGCAGTATTTT
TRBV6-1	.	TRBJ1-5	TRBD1	CASSGTGYSNQPQHF	TGTGCCAGCAGCGGGACAGGGTATAGCAATCAGCCCCAGCATTTT
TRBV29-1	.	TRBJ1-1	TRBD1	CSVAGDRGHNTEAFF	TGCAGCGTAGCGGGGGACAGGGGCCACAACACTGAAGCTTTCTTT
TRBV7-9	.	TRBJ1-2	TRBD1	CASSLRTGNVWGYTF	TGTGCCAGCAGCTTACGGACAGGAAACGTATGGGGCTACACCTTC
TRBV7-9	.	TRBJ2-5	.	CASSEWSYQETQYF	TGTGCCAGCAGCGAGTGGAGCTACCAAGAGACCCAGTACTTC
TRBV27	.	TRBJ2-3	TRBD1	CASSWDRATDTQYF	TGTGCCAGCAGTTGGGACAGGGCAACAGATACGCAGTATTTT
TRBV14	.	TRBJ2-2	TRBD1	CASSPPGQLRTGELFF	TGTGCCAGCAGCCCACCGGGACAGTTGAGGACCGGGGAGCTGTTTTTT
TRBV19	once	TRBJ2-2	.	CASSTRVGSGTGELFF	TGTGCCAGTAGCACGCGGGTGGGGTCAGGAACCGGGGAGCTGTTTTTT
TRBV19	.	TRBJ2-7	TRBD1	CASGTGRGYEQYF	TGTGCCAGTGGGACAGGGAGAGGGTACGAGCAGTACTTC
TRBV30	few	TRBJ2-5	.	CAWGLQETQYF	TGTGCCTGGGGACTCCAAGAGACCCAGTACTTC
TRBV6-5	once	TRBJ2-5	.	CASRALLQETQYF	TGTGCCAGCAGAGCACTACTCCAAGAGACCCAGTACTTC
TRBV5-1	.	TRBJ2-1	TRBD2	CASSPVLAGSSSYNEQFF	TGCGCCAGCAGCCCTGTTCTAGCGGGGTCGAGCTCCTACAATGAGCAGTTCTTC
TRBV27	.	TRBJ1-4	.	CASSLKPEVEKLFF	TGTGCCAGCAGTTTAAAACCCGAGGTAGAAAAACTGTTTTTT
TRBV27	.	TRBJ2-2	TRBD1	CASTLQGSTGELFF	TGTGCCAGCACTTTACAGGGGTCCACCGGGGAGCTGTTTTTT
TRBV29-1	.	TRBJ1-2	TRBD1	CSVGTGGGSGYTF	TGCAGCGTTGGGACAGGAGGGGGGAGTGGCTACACCTTC
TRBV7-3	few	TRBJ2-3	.	CASSKQKGTDTQYF	TGTGCCAGCAGCAAACAGAAAGGCACAGATACGCAGTATTTT
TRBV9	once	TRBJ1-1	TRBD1	CASSVGTGGTEAFF	TGTGCCAGCAGCGTCGGGACAGGGGGCACTGAAGCTTTCTTT
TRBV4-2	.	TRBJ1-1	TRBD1	CASSLLGGQGGTEAFF	TGTGCCAGCAGCCTACTTGGGGGACAGGGAGGGACTGAAGCTTTCTTT
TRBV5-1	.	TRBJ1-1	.	CASSFSVRGTEAFF	TGCGCCAGCAGCTTCTCAGTCCGGGGCACTGAAGCTTTCTTT